These T cell receptor beta chains were read from a single sample in a study of cytotoxic CD8 clonotypes in ibrutinib-treated CLL. Assay: immunoSEQ multiplex PCR; the TCRdb copy retains only in-frame clones and omits some. The sample has some 130,000 clones; 60% to 85% are singletons. Material: PBMCs, obtained after 24 months of ibrutinib treatment. The origin of the receptors is a human donor with chronic lymphocytic leukemia. CDR3s include the opening cysteine and the closing phenylalanine or tryptophan. The D gene is left open where the match is weak. Size tells how often a clone was seen (once, few, many) or the class of an expanded clone, and some rows leave it out.

j_call | v_call | clone_size | d_call | cdr3_nt | cdr3_aa
TRBJ2-2 | TRBV11-2 | NA | NA | TGTGCCAGCAGCTTAGTTCGGGCCAGTTACACCGGGGAGCTGTTTTTT | CASSLVRASYTGELFF
TRBJ2-7 | TRBV5-8 | NA | TRBD2 | TGTGCCAGCAGGAGGCGGGAGAGGTACGAGCAGTACTTC | CASRRRERYEQYF
TRBJ2-2 | TRBV14 | few | NA | TGTGCCAGCAGCCAAGTAACGAACACCGGGGAGCTGTTTTTT | CASSQVTNTGELFF
TRBJ2-1 | TRBV2 | NA | TRBD2 | TGTGCCAGCAGTGACGGGGAGCGGGGGTTCTTC | CASSDGERGFF
TRBJ2-3 | TRBV2 | NA | NA | TGTGCCAGCAGTGGTCTCCGGGTAGGCACAGATACGCAGTATTTT | CASSGLRVGTDTQYF
TRBJ2-1 | TRBV28 | NA | NA | TGTGCCAGCAGCCGAGTAGCGGAGGGGGTGTTCTTC | CASSRVAEGVFF
TRBJ2-5 | TRBV5-1 | NA | NA | TGCGCCAGCGGACCGACAGCAGGGTCCGAGACCCAGTACTTC | CASGPTAGSETQYF
TRBJ2-5 | TRBV5-1 | NA | NA | TGCGCCAGCAGCGGCGGAGTCGGGGAGACCCAGTACTTC | CASSGGVGETQYF
TRBJ2-3 | TRBV28 | NA | NA | TGTGCCAGCAGCCATTACAGGGCGGGGGATACGCAGTATTTT | CASSHYRAGDTQYF
TRBJ2-7 | TRBV4-3 | NA | NA | TGCGCCAGCAGCCAAGATCCGGCAGGGTACTACGAGCAGTACTTC | CASSQDPAGYYEQYF
TRBJ2-1 | TRBV14 | once | NA | TGTGCCAGCAGCCAGTTCTCTAGCTCCTACAATGAGCAGTTCTTC | CASSQFSSSYNEQFF
TRBJ1-1 | TRBV18 | NA | NA | TGTGCCAGCTCACCACTGGCAGGCGAGAACACTGAAGCTTTCTTT | CASSPLAGENTEAFF
TRBJ2-2 | TRBV4-3 | NA | TRBD2 | TGCGCCAGCAGCCCCTCGGGGACTAGCGGGAGTGTCGGGGAGCTGTTTTTT | CASSPSGTSGSVGELFF
TRBJ2-5 | TRBV5-1 | NA | NA | TGCGCCAGCAGGCCATATACTCAAGAGACCCAGTACTTC | CASRPYTQETQYF
TRBJ1-6 | TRBV18 | many | NA | TGTGCCAGCTCACCAGGGACCAGCTCACCCCTCCACTTT | CASSPGTSSPLHF
TRBJ2-6 | TRBV12-5 | NA | NA | TGTGCTAGTGGTAACTCTGGGGCCAACGTCCTGACTTTC | CASGNSGANVLTF
TRBJ1-2 | TRBV7-9 | NA | NA | TGTGCCGGAAGAGGTCGGGGGGCCAACTATGGCTACACCTTC | CAGRGRGANYGYTF
TRBJ1-2 | TRBV30 | few | NA | TGTGCCTGGAGCCCCTCGGGGCTGGGCTACACCTTC | CAWSPSGLGYTF
TRBJ2-4 | TRBV2 | NA | TRBD2 | TGTGCCAGCAAATCTAGCGGGAGACACATTCAGTACTTC | CASKSSGRHIQYF
TRBJ1-1 | TRBV5-1 | NA | NA | TGCGCCAGCAGTCCCGGATCAGGTGGAAACACTGAAGCTTTCTTT | CASSPGSGGNTEAFF
TRBJ2-7 | TRBV7-7 | NA | TRBD1 | TGTGCCAGCAGCCCGCCGGACAGGGTTACCCACGAGCAGTACTTC | CASSPPDRVTHEQYF
TRBJ2-5 | TRBV9 | NA | NA | TGTGCCAGCAGCGTAGCTGCCCGGTCCTCAGAGACCCAGTACTTC | CASSVAARSSETQYF
TRBJ1-5 | TRBV6-1 | NA | TRBD1 | TGTGCCAGCAGCAGCATGGCAGGGGGCCATCAGCCCCAGCATTTT | CASSSMAGGHQPQHF
TRBJ1-5 | TRBV7-2 | NA | NA | TGTGCCAGCAGCAGCCGCCCCGGCCCCCAGCATTTT | CASSSRPGPQHF
TRBJ2-2 | TRBV6-6 | NA | TRBD2 | TGTGCCAGCAGAACTAGCGGGGAAGTCGGGGAGCTGTTTTTT | CASRTSGEVGELFF
TRBJ2-7 | TRBV5-1 | NA | NA | TGCGCCAGCAGCCCTATGGACACCTACGAGCAGTACTTC | CASSPMDTYEQYF
TRBJ1-6 | TRBV5-1 | NA | TRBD1 | TGCGCCAGCAGCCAGAGGACAGGGGGTGGGGATTCACCCCTCCACTTT | CASSQRTGGGDSPLHF
TRBJ1-1 | TRBV29-1 | NA | TRBD1 | TGCAGCGTTGATGACCCCCGTCCGACAGGGGGCGGCTCTGAAGCTTTCTTT | CSVDDPRPTGGGSEAFF
TRBJ1-2 | TRBV7-2 | NA | NA | TGTGCCAGCAGCCCTCCCGGGGGAGGAGCCCTCCTAGGCTACACCTTC | CASSPPGGGALLGYTF